Listed below are T cell receptor beta chains from one sample, sequenced in a study of cytomegalovirus exposure and HLA in healthy donors. Sequencing used immunoSEQ multiplex PCR; TCRdb keeps in-frame clones, though not all of them. The table has roughly 140,000 clones, roughly nine tenths seen once. Specimen: PBMCs. Source of these receptors: a woman aged 18-35 years in good health and CMV-seropositive. Both conserved end residues are part of each CDR3. D genes are given only for firm matches. Not all rows give a size; the values are once, few, many and, for expanded clones, a class.

J,size,V,D,DNA,CDR3
TRBJ1-5,few,TRBV2,-,TGTGCCAGCAGTGACAGCGATCAGCCCCAGCATTTT,CASSDSDQPQHF
TRBJ1-2,-,TRBV10-3,TRBD1,TGTGCCATCAGTGCGCCCGGACAGGCGACATATGGCTACACCTTC,CAISAPGQATYGYTF
TRBJ1-2,-,TRBV12-5,-,TGTGCTAGTGGTTCCGGGGTCTCGTGGGACTATGGCTACACCTTC,CASGSGVSWDYGYTF
TRBJ1-2,-,TRBV27,TRBD1,TGTGCCAGCAAAGCTTGGAACACAGGGGGCGTAGGGGGCTACACCTTC,CASKAWNTGGVGGYTF
TRBJ1-1,-,TRBV5-1,-,TGCGCCAGCAGCTTGGAGCCAGGCAACACTGAAGCTTTCTTT,CASSLEPGNTEAFF
TRBJ2-1,-,TRBV6-4,-,TGTGCCAGCAGTGACTTGGAGGGCGGCGATGAGCAGTTCTTC,CASSDLEGGDEQFF
TRBJ2-1,-,TRBV5-1,TRBD2,TGCGCCAGCAGTTCTGGGACTAGCGGGAGTCAAATTAAGTGGCAGTTCTTC,CASSSGTSGSQIKWQFF
TRBJ2-3,-,TRBV10-1,-,TGCGCCAGCAGTGAGGGCAGTCGCACAGATACGCAGTATTTT,CASSEGSRTDTQYF
TRBJ2-1,-,TRBV4-1,-,TGCGCCAGCAGCTCCTACGCGGCAGTCGATCCCAATGAGCAGTTCTTC,CASSSYAAVDPNEQFF
TRBJ1-3,-,TRBV19,TRBD1,TGTGCCAGTAGTCGACAGGGTGGAAACACCATATATTTT,CASSRQGGNTIYF
TRBJ2-4,once,TRBV27,TRBD2,TGTGCCAGCAGTCCCAGACTAGCGGGAGGGCTCGGGAACATTCAGTACTTC,CASSPRLAGGLGNIQYF
TRBJ2-5,-,TRBV7-9,TRBD2,TGTGCCAGCAGCTTAGCCGGTTGGGGACTAAACCAAGAGACCCAGTACTTC,CASSLAGWGLNQETQYF
TRBJ1-1,-,TRBV11-3,-,TGTGCCAGCAGCTTAGAGGAGGTGAACACTGAAGCTTTCTTT,CASSLEEVNTEAFF
TRBJ2-2,once,TRBV15,-,TGTGCCACCAGCAGAGATCGGGGTAGCGCGAACACCGGGGAGCTGTTTTTT,CATSRDRGSANTGELFF
TRBJ1-4,once,TRBV5-6,-,TGTGCCAGCAGCTTGGGCGGGATTCAAAAACTGTTTTTT,CASSLGGIQKLFF
TRBJ2-1,-,TRBV5-1,TRBD2,TGCGCCAGCAGCTTGCCGGGACTAGCTTTCAATGAGCAGTTCTTC,CASSLPGLAFNEQFF
TRBJ2-2,-,TRBV7-9,-,TGTGCCAGCAGCTTGGAGTCTTCGGATGGCGGGGAGCTGTTTTTT,CASSLESSDGGELFF
TRBJ2-1,-,TRBV10-3,TRBD2,TGTGCCATCAGTGAGTCAAGCGGGGATTACAATGAGCAGTTCTTC,CAISESSGDYNEQFF